Listed below are T cell receptor beta chains from one sample, sequenced in a study of beta chain features in type 1 diabetes. Here immunoSEQ multiplex PCR was the method, and the copy in TCRdb shows in-frame clones only, minus some. Of over 500,000 clones in the sample, about 14% are singletons; the top ten hold about 0.097%. Sequencing was done on a sample of naive CD4+ T cells from blood. The origin of the receptors is a man between 18 and 29 years old in good health. Each CDR3 is given with its conserved first and last residue. A D gene is named only where the DNA matches it firmly. A row's size may be missing; if present it is once, few, many or a size class.

>-|-|TRBV19|TRBJ2-7
TGTGCCAGTACTTCACAGGACATGTACGAGCAGTACTTC
CASTSQDMYEQYF
>-|-|TRBV7-2|TRBJ2-3
TGTGCCAGCAGCCTTGACTCTCGCGCAGATACGCAGTATTTT
CASSLDSRADTQYF
>-|-|TRBV20-1|TRBJ1-2
TGCAGTGCACGGACGGGCTATGGCTACACCTTC
CSARTGYGYTF
>-|-|TRBV7-2|TRBJ2-7
TGTGCCAGCAGCTTAGCGGGCAGCTACGAGCAGTACTTC
CASSLAGSYEQYF
>TRBD1|-|TRBV15|TRBJ2-2
TGTGCCACCAGCAGAGCACCGGGACAGGGGACCACCGGGGAGCTGTTTTTT
CATSRAPGQGTTGELFF
>-|few|TRBV6-5|TRBJ1-4
TGTGCCAGCAGCCCAGGGGCTACTAATGAAAAACTGTTTTTT
CASSPGATNEKLFF
>-|few|TRBV28|TRBJ2-7
TGTGCCAGCACTGCCGGGACCCTCGGGTCCTACGAGCAGTACTTC
CASTAGTLGSYEQYF
>TRBD1|-|TRBV5-4|TRBJ2-7
TGTGCCAGCAGCGGGGGACAGAAGAACGAGCAGTACTTC
CASSGGQKNEQYF
>-|few|TRBV2|TRBJ2-1
TGTGCCAGCAGGACGGACGGAAACAATGAGCAGTTCTTC
CASRTDGNNEQFF
>TRBD1|-|TRBV6-5|TRBJ2-5
TGTGCCAGCAGTTACTCAGACAGGGTTGAGACCCAGTACTTC
CASSYSDRVETQYF
>TRBD1|few|TRBV10-3|TRBJ1-1
TGTGCCATCAGTCTAGGACAGGGGAACACTGAAGCTTTCTTT
CAISLGQGNTEAFF
>TRBD2|few|TRBV18|TRBJ2-3
TGTGCCAGCTCACCAGAGGGACTACGAGTAGATACGCAGTATTTT
CASSPEGLRVDTQYF
>-|few|TRBV7-7|TRBJ1-4
TGTGCTAGCAGCGCCTCGACGGGAAATGAAAAACTGTTTTTT
CASSASTGNEKLFF
>-|few|TRBV27|TRBJ2-5
TGTGCCAGCAGTTTGGGGCCTACACGACTGGTCCAAGAGACCCAGTACTTC
CASSLGPTRLVQETQYF
>-|few|TRBV11-3|TRBJ2-3
TGTGCCAGCAGCTTAGGGGGCCCCCATCGCGCCACAGATACGCAGTATTTT
CASSLGGPHRATDTQYF
>TRBD2|-|TRBV9|TRBJ2-7
TGTGCCAGCAGCCCAGAGCCGGGGACTAGCACCTACGAGCAGTACTTC
CASSPEPGTSTYEQYF
>TRBD1|few|TRBV7-3|TRBJ2-2
TGTGCCAGCAGCTTAAGGGGGACAGGGTACACCGGGGAGCTGTTTTTT
CASSLRGTGYTGELFF
>TRBD2|-|TRBV4-2|TRBJ2-3
TGTGCCAGCAGCCAAGAGGCTAGCGGGAGGGCCGCGGCAGATACGCAGTATTTT
CASSQEASGRAAADTQYF
>-|-|TRBV21-1|TRBJ2-7
TGTGCCAGCAGCATTATCTACTACGAGCAGTACTTC
CASSIIYYEQYF
>-|-|TRBV4-1|TRBJ2-7
TGCGCCAGCAGCCAAGATCTAGGGAAACCCTCCTACGAGCAGTACTTC
CASSQDLGKPSYEQYF
>TRBD1|few|TRBV6-5|TRBJ2-3
TGTGCCAGCAGAACAGACAGGGCAACAGATACGCAGTATTTT
CASRTDRATDTQYF
>-|-|TRBV7-2|TRBJ1-2
TGTGCCAGCAGCTTAGGGTCCGGGCGATCAGGAGGCTACACCTTC
CASSLGSGRSGGYTF
>-|-|TRBV1|TRBJ1-5
TGCACCAGCAGCCAAGATAAGCGGGGCTTAAGCAATCAGCCCCAGCATTTT
CTSSQDKRGLSNQPQHF
>-|few|TRBV9|TRBJ2-3
TGTGCCAGCAGCGTTGCCGACGATACGCAGTATTTT
CASSVADDTQYF
>TRBD2|-|TRBV9|TRBJ2-3
TGTGCCAGCAGCCCCCGGGGAGCGGGAGGGCCAGAAGATACGCAGTATTTT
CASSPRGAGGPEDTQYF
>TRBD1|few|TRBV28|TRBJ2-7
TGTGCCAGCAGTTTAAGGACAGGGCACTACGAGCAGTACTTC
CASSLRTGHYEQYF
>-|few|TRBV7-2|TRBJ1-5
TGTGCCAGCAGCTTAGAACGGGGGGGACATCAGCCCCAGCATTTT
CASSLERGGHQPQHF
>-|-|TRBV6-7|TRBJ2-7
TGTGCCAGCGGGACACTCTCGGCCTACGAGCAGTACTTC
CASGTLSAYEQYF
>-|few|TRBV28|TRBJ2-7
TGTGCCAGCAGTTTGGTGGGGTACGAGCAGTACTTC
CASSLVGYEQYF
>-|few|TRBV27|TRBJ1-2
TGTGCCAGCAGGCCACAAAAGGGGTATGGCTACACCTTC
CASRPQKGYGYTF
>-|-|TRBV9|TRBJ1-5
TGTGCCAGCAGCGTTGCGGAAGTGACAGCTTATAATCAGCCCCAGCATTTT
CASSVAEVTAYNQPQHF
>-|-|TRBV20-1|TRBJ2-1
TGCAGTGCTTTTCGAGCTAGAGAGCAGTTCTTC
CSAFRAREQFF
>-|-|TRBV5-1|TRBJ1-2
TGCGCCAGCAGCTCCCAAACTGCCCTGCTTGGCTACACCTTC
CASSSQTALLGYTF
>-|-|TRBV19|TRBJ1-5
TGTGCCAGTACACAGGGTTTAGGACAGCCCCAGCATTTT
CASTQGLGQPQHF
>-|few|TRBV10-3|TRBJ1-5
TGTGCCATCAGTGTTGCTGAGAATCAGCCCCAGCATTTT
CAISVAENQPQHF
>TRBD1|few|TRBV29-1|TRBJ1-1
TGCAGCGTAGACAGGGGGCCTACTGAAGCTTTCTTT
CSVDRGPTEAFF
>-|few|TRBV20-1|TRBJ2-7
TGCAGTGCTAGAGTATGGGAGCAGTACTTC
CSARVWEQYF
>TRBD1|-|TRBV6-5|TRBJ2-7
TGTGCCAGCAGAAGGGGACAGGGCAACTACGAGCAGTACTTC
CASRRGQGNYEQYF
>-|-|TRBV18|TRBJ1-2
TGTGCCAGCTCACCAGAACAGGGACGCTATGGCTACACCTTC
CASSPEQGRYGYTF
>-|-|TRBV30|TRBJ1-4
TGTGCCTGGAGCAGGGGAGAAAAACTGTTTTTT
CAWSRGEKLFF
>-|few|TRBV28|TRBJ1-1
TGTGCCAGCAGTCCCTCGCCGGGGGTCGCGGGGAACACTGAAGCTTTCTTT
CASSPSPGVAGNTEAFF
>TRBD1|-|TRBV27|TRBJ2-4
TGTGCCAGCAGACCGACAGGGGCCAAAAACATTCAGTACTTC
CASRPTGAKNIQYF
>TRBD1|-|TRBV14|TRBJ1-6
TGTGCCAGCAGCCTTAGGACAGGGAATAATTCACCCCTCCACTTT
CASSLRTGNNSPLHF
>-|-|TRBV11-2|TRBJ2-4
TGTGCCAGCAGCTTAGCCGTCGCGTTCAGCCTTCTAGCCAAAAACATTCAGTACTTC
CASSLAVAFSLLAKNIQYF
>-|-|TRBV14|TRBJ1-1
TGTGCCAGCAGCCCAGGGACGCCTAGGTACACTGAAGCTTTCTTT
CASSPGTPRYTEAFF
>TRBD1|-|TRBV7-2|TRBJ2-5
TGTGCCAGCAGCTTAGCGGGACAGGGGGGAGAGACCCAGTACTTC
CASSLAGQGGETQYF
>TRBD2|-|TRBV10-3|TRBJ2-3
TGTGCCAGCAGTCTAGCGGGGGGGCTTTCCGATACGCAGTATTTT
CASSLAGGLSDTQYF
>-|few|TRBV30|TRBJ2-7
TGTGCCTGGAGTCGTAGCTCCTACGAGCAGTACTTC
CAWSRSSYEQYF
>-|few|TRBV5-6|TRBJ1-3
TGTGCCAGCAGCTGGGTGAGTGGACCCTCTGGAAACACCATATATTTT
CASSWVSGPSGNTIYF